One and the same sample provided the 4 T cell receptor beta chains below, sequenced in a study of blood T cells in healthy people across ages. Alongside a J-beta primer mix, a sample-barcoded 5' primer served in a second PCR lasting about 6 to 12 cycles. TCRdb re-analysed the 5' RACE reads in MiXCR, keeping a single row per CDR3 protein. The sample contains some 800,000 distinct CDR3 sequences, 25% of which appear only once. These data also formed part of another study, on T cells of mothers and their children.

The sequenced material came from blood. The source of these receptors is a boy younger than 18 in good health.

This clonotype came up a few times. The chain recombines TRBV20-1 with TRBJ2-1, with TRBD2 matching 12 bases. Germline values: CDR1 DFQATT, CDR2 SNEGSKA (reference sequence). The CDR3 has 15 residues. The CDR3 DNA reads TGCAGCCCCCAGACTAGCGGGGGATCCTACAATGAGCAGTTCTTC. Residues: CSPQTSGGSYNEQFF.

The chain couples TRBV12-3 or TRBV12-4 to TRBJ1-5; tentatively, D is TRBD1 (6 bases). V lost 3 bases and J lost 3, with 12 bases in between. CDR3 size: 15 residues. The CDR3 reads CASSFQAGVNQPQHF. The CDR3 bases are TGTGCCAGCAGTTTTCAGGCAGGGGTCAATCAGCCCCAGCATTTT.

The chain has TRBV7-2 and TRBJ1-3, with D possibly being TRBD1 (5 bases). The germline V and J ends were trimmed by 4 bases and 8 bases, with 21 bases remaining between them. CDR1 is SGHTA, CDR2 FQGNSA, per germline. This CDR3 contains 16 residues. The CDR3 loop is CASSSQPGRMGDTIYF. DNA for the CDR3: TGTGCCAGCAGCTCCCAACCGGGACGGATGGGAGACACCATATATTTT.

This clonotype was detected only a few times. V usage is TRBV5-1 and J usage is TRBJ2-2, with D perhaps being TRBD1 or TRBD2 (6 bases each). The V and J ends lost 7 bases and 5 bases respectively, with 15 bases between them. CDR3 length: 14 residues. The germline gives CDR1 SGHRS, CDR2 YFSETQ. The CDR3 is CASGGQGTTGELFF. In nucleotides, the CDR3 is TGCGCCAGCGGGGGGCAGGGGACAACCGGGGAGCTGTTTTTT.